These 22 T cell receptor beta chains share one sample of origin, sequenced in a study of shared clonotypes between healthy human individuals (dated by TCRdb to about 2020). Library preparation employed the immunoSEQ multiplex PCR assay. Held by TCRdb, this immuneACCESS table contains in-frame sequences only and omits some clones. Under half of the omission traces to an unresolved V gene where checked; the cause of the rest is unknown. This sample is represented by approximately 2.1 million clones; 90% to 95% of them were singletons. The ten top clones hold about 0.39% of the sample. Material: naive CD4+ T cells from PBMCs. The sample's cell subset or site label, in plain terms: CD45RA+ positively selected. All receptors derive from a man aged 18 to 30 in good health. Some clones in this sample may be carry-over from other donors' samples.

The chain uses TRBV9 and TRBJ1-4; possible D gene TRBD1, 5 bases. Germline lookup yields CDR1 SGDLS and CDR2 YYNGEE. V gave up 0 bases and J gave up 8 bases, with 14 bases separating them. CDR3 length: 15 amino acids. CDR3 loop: CASSVEAGTGEKLFF. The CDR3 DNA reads TGTGCCAGCAGCGTAGAGGCAGGGACGGGAGAAAAACTGTTTTTT.

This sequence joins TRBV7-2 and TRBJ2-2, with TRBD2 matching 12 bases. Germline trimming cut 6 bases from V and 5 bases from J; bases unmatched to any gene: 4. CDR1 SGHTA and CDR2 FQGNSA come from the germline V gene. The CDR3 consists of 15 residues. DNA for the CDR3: TGTGCCAGCAGGCCGGGACTAGCGGGTACCGGGGAGCTGTTTTTT. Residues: CASRPGLAGTGELFF.

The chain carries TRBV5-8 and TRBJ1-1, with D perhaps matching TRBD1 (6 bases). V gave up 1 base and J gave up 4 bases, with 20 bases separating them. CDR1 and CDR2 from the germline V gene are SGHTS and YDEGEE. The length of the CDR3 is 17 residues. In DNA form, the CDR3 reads TGTGCCAGCAGCTTGAGGGGGATGGGGATAAGACGCACTGAAGCTTTCTTT. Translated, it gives CASSLRGMGIRRTEAFF.

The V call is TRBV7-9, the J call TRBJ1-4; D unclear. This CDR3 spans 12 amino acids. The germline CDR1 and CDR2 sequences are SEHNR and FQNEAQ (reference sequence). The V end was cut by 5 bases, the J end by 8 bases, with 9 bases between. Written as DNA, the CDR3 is TGTGCCAGCAGCCCAAGACGAGAAAAACTGTTTTTT. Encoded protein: CASSPRREKLFF.

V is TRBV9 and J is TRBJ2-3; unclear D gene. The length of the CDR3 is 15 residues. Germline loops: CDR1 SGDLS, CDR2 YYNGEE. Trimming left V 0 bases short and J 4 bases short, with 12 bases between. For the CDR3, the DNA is TGTGCCAGCAGCGTAGGACCGGGTGGGGCAGATACGCAGTATTTT. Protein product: CASSVGPGGADTQYF.

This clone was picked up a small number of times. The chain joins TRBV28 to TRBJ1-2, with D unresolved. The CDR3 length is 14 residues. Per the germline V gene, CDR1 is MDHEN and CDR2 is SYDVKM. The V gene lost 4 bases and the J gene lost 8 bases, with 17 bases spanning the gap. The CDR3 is CASSSTAYGRGYTF. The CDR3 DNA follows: TGTGCCAGCAGTTCCACGGCCTATGGTCGGGGCTACACCTTC.

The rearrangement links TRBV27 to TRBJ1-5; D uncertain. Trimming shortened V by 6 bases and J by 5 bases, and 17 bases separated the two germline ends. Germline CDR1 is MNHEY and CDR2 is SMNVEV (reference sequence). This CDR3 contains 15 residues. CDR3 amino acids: CASSPFRALDQPQHF. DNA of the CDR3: TGTGCCAGCAGCCCTTTCAGAGCATTAGATCAGCCCCAGCATTTT.

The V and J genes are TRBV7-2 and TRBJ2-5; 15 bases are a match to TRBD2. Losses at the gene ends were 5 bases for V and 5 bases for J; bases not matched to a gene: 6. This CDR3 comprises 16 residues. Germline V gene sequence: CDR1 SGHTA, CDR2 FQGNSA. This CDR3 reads CASSRTSGRAWETQYF. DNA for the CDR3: TGTGCCAGCAGCCGGACTAGCGGGAGGGCTTGGGAGACCCAGTACTTC. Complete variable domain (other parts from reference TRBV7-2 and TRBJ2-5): GAGVSQSPSNKVTEKGKDVELRCDPISGHTALYWYRQSLGQGLEFLIYFQGNSAPDKSGLPSDRFSAERTGGSVSTLTIQRTQQEDSAVYLCASSRTSGRAWETQYFGPGTRLLVL.

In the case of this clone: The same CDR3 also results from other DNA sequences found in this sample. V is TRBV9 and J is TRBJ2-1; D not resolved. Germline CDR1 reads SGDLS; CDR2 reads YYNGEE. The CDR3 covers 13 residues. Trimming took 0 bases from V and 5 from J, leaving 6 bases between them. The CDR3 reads CASSVGTNNEQFF. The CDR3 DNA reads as TGTGCCAGCAGCGTAGGAACTAACAATGAGCAGTTCTTC.

CDR3 sequence (DNA): TGTGCCAGCAGGCCGCCGGGACCCAGGCGAGATACGCAGTATTTT. Its protein is CASRPPGPRRDTQYF. V is TRBV28 and J is TRBJ2-3; D is perhaps TRBD1 or TRBD2 (5 bases each). The germline V gene encodes CDR1 MDHEN and CDR2 SYDVKM. The CDR3 contains 15 residues. Trimming took off 6 bases at V and 5 bases at J, with 18 bases between the two ends.

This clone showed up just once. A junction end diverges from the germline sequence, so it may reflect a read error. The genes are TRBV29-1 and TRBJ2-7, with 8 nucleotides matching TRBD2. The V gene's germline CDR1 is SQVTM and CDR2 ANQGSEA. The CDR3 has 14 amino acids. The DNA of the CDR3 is TGCAGCGTTGAGTTGCGGGAGGTCTCCCACGAGCAGTACTTC. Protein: CSVELREVSHEQYF.

This CDR3 reads CASSAEEGVAGAYEQYF. CDR3 coding DNA: TGTGCCAGCAGCGCCGAGGAGGGAGTAGCGGGAGCCTACGAGCAGTACTTC. The chain is built from TRBV2 and TRBJ2-7; 9 bases agree with TRBD2. The CDR3 consists of 17 residues. From germline, CDR1 is SNHLY and CDR2 FYNNEI. V trimming: 6 bases; J trimming: 2 bases; junction bases outside the gene matches: 14.

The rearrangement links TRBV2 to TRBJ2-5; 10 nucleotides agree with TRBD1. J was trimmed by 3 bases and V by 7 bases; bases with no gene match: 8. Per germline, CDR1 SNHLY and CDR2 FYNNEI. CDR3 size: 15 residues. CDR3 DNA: TGTGCCAGCAACACCGGGACAGGGGTGAAAGAGACCCAGTACTTC. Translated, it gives CASNTGTGVKETQYF.

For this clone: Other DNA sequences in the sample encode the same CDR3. CDR3 loop: CASSYNRGNSPLHF. CDR3 bases: TGTGCCAGCAGTTACAACAGGGGCAATTCACCCCTCCACTTT. The rearrangement links TRBV6-5 to TRBJ1-6, with 7 positions matching TRBD1. Germline V gene data show CDR1 as MNHEY and CDR2 as SVGAGI. J lost 7 bases, V lost 2 bases, and 2 bases had no gene match. This CDR3 is built from 14 residues.

The chain's CDR3 is CASSRTSGAIQETQYF. The DNA for the CDR3 is TGTGCCAGCTCACGGACTAGCGGAGCTATCCAAGAGACCCAGTACTTC. The chain couples TRBV18 to TRBJ2-5, with 10 bases identical to TRBD2. V was clipped by 4 bases and J by 1 base; unmatched bases: 6. This CDR3 spans 16 amino acids. The V gene's germline CDR1 is KGHSH and CDR2 LQKENI.

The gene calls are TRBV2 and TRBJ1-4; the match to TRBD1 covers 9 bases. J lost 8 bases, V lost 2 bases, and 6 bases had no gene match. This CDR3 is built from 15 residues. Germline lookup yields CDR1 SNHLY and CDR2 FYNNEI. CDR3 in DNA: TGTGCCAGCAGTGAATTGGACAGGGGTTCCGAAAAACTGTTTTTT. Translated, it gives CASSELDRGSEKLFF.

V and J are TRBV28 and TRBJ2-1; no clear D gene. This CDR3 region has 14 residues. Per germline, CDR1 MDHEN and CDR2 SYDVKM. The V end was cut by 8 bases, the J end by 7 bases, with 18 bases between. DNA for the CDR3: TGTGCCAGCCTAGGGCTCGGGTCCTTTAATGAGCAGTTCTTC. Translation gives CASLGLGSFNEQFF.

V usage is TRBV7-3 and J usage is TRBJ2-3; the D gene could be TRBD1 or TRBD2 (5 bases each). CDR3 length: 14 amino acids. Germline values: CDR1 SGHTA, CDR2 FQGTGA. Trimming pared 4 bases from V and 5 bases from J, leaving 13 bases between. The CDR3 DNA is TGTGCCAGCAGCTGGGACGGCCTCCTAGATACGCAGTATTTT. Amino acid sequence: CASSWDGLLDTQYF. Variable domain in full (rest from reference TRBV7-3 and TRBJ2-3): GAGVSQTPSNKVTEKGKYVELRCDPISGHTALYWYRQSLGQGPEFLIYFQGTGAADDSGLPNDRFFAVRPEGSVSTLKIQRTERGDSAVYLCASSWDGLLDTQYFGPGTRLTVL.

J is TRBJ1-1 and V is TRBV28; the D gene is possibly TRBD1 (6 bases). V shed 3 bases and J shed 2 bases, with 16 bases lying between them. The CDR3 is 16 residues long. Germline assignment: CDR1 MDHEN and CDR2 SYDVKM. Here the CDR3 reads CASSLKQGLGNTEAFF. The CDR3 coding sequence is TGTGCCAGCAGTTTGAAACAGGGCCTTGGTAACACTGAAGCTTTCTTT.

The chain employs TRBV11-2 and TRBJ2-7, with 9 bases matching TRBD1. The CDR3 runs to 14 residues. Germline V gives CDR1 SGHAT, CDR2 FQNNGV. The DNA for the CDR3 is TGTGCCAGCAGCTTAGTTCCGGGACAGGGTATTCTCTCGGTC. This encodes CASSLVPGQGILSV.

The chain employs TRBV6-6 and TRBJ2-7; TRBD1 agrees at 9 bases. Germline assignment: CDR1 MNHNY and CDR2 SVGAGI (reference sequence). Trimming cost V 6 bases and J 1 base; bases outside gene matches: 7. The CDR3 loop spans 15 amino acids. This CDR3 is CASRPTGGRSYEQYF. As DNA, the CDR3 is TGTGCCAGCAGGCCTACAGGGGGCCGGTCCTACGAGCAGTACTTC.

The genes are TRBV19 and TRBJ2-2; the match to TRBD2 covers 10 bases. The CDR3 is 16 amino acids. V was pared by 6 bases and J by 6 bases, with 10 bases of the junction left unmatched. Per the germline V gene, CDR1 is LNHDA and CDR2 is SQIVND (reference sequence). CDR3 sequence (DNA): TGTGCCAGTAGCGTGCTCAGCGGGAGGGCCTCCGGGGAGCTGTTTTTT. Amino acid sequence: CASSVLSGRASGELFF.